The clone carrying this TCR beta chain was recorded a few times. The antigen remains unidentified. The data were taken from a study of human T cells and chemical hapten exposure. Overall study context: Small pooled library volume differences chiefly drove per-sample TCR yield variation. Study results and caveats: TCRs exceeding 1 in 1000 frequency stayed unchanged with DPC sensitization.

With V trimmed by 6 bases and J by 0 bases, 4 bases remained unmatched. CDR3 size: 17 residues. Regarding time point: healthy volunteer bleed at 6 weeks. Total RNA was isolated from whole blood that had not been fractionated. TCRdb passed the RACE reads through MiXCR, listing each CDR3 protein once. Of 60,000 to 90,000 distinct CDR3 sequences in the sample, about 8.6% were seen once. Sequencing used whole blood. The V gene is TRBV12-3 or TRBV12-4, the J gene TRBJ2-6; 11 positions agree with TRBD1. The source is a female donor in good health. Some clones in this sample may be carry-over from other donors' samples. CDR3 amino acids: CASSPGTGGSGANVLTF. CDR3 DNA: TGTGCCAGCAGCCCCGGGACAGGGGGCTCTGGGGCCAACGTCCTGACTTTC.